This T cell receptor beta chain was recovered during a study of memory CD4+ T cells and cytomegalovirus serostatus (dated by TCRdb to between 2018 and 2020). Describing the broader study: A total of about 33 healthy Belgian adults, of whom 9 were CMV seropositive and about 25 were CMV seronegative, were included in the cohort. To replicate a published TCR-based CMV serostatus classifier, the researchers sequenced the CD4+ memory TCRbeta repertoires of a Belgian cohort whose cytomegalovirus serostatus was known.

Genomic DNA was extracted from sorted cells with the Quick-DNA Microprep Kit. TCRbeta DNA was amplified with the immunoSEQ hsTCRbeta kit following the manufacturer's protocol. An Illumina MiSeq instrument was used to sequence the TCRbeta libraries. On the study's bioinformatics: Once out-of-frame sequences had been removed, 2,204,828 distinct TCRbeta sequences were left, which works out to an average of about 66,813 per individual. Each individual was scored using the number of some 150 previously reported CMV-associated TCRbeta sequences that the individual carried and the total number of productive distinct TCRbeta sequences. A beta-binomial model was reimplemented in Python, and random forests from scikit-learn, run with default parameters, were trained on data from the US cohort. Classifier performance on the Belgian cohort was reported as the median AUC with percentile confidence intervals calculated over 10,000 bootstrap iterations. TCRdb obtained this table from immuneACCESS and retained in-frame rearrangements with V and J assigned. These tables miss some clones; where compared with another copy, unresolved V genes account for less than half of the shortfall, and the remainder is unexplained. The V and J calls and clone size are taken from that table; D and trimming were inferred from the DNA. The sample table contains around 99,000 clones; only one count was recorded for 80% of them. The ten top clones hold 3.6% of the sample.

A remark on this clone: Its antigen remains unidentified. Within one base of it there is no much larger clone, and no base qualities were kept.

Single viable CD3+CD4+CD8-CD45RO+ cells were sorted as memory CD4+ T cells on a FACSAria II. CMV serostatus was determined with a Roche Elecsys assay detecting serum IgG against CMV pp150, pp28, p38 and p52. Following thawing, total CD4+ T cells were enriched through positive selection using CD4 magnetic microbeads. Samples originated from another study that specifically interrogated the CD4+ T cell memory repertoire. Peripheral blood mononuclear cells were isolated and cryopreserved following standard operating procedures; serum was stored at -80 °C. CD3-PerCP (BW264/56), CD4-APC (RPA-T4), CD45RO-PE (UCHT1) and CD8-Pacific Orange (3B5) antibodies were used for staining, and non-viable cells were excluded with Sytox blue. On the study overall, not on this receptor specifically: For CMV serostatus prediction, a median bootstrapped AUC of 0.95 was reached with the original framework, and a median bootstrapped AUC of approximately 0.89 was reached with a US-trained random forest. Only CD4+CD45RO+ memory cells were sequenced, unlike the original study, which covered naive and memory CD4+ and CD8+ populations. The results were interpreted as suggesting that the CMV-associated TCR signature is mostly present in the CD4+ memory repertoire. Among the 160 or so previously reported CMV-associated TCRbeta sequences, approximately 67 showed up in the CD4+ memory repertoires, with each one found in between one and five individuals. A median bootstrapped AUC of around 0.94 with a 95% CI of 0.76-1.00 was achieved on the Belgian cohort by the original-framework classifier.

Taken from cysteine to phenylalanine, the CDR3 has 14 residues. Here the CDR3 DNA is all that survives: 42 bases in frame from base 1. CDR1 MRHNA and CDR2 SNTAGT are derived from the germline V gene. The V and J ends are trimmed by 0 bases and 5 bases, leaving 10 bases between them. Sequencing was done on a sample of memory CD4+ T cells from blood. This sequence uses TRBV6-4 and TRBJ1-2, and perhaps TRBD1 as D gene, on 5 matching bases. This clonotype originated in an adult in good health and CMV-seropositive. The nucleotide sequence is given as TGTGCCAGCAGTGACTCGAGTCAGGGATATGGCTACACCTTC. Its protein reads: CASSDSSQGYGYTF.